These T cell receptor beta chains were read from a single sample in a study of persistence of HIV-infected CD4 T cells. TCRdb keeps only in-frame clones here, not all; method: immunoSEQ multiplex PCR. The sample gives 35,000 to 50,000 clones, 80% to 95% of which show up once; approximately 1.8% is in the top ten. No antigen has been assigned to these receptors. This specimen consisted of CD4+ T cells sorted from PBMCs after roughly 17-hour stimulation, obtained from a patient who received antiretroviral therapy. These receptors came from an adult man with HIV who was CMV-seropositive. The CDR3 runs from the conserved cysteine through the conserved F or W.

>TRBV4-2|TRBJ2-1
CASSRDIQVPYNEQFF
>TRBV10-3|TRBJ1-4
CAIRGVGGDEKLFF
>TRBV24-1|TRBJ1-2
CATSNPGTGDNGYTF
>TRBV5-1|TRBJ2-1
CASSPVPTSGANNEQFF
>TRBV5-4|TRBJ2-7
CASSWGRDSSYEQYF
>TRBV28|TRBJ1-2
CASSRPGNYGYTF
>TRBV7-3|TRBJ2-7
CASSTSGGGSYEQYF
>TRBV7-2|TRBJ1-1
CASSFRPNTEAFF
>TRBV27|TRBJ2-5
CASSFYRQETQYF
>TRBV7-9|TRBJ2-2
CASSLAQGAGELFF
>TRBV7-9|TRBJ1-5
CASSLSAGNQPQHF
>TRBV9|TRBJ2-7
CASSATPSSYEQYF
>TRBV28|TRBJ1-2
CASSSTYGYTF
>TRBV7-2|TRBJ2-7
CASSSSGGVYEQYF
>TRBV5-1|TRBJ1-6
CASSLQGSAGNSPLHF
>TRBV18|TRBJ1-1
CASSSGTGGNTEAFF
>TRBV27|TRBJ1-2
CASSFTGTGDYGYTF
>TRBV5-1|TRBJ2-2
CASSLGTGGNTGELFF
>TRBV7-9|TRBJ2-7
CASSSGVYEQYF
>TRBV7-7|TRBJ2-7
CAENGAGGPSYEQYF
>TRBV5-1|TRBJ2-2
CARLGRNTGELFF
>TRBV11-2|TRBJ1-1
CARPAGTEAFF
>TRBV10-2|TRBJ2-7
CASSENVGGPYEQYF
>TRBV7-2|TRBJ1-4
CASSLVGGVSEKLFF
>TRBV5-8|TRBJ1-4
CASSFRDRGNEKLFF
>TRBV15|TRBJ1-5
CATSRDMASNQPQHF
>TRBV12-3/TRBV12-4|TRBJ2-3
CASKKRGVDTQYF
>TRBV4-1|TRBJ2-2
CASSHYLSPGTHRRTGELFF
>TRBV9|TRBJ1-2
CASSVGSTVYGYTF
>TRBV2|TRBJ2-1
CASSGRTSYNEQFF
>TRBV25-1|TRBJ2-6
CASSEAGANVLTF